Listed below are T cell receptor beta chains from one sample, sequenced in a study of shared clonotypes between healthy human individuals. Sequenced by immunoSEQ multiplex PCR; TCRdb stores in-frame clones only, minus some. The sample consists of under 300,000 clones, 60% to 70% of them appearing once. The specimen sequenced was memory CD4+ T cells sorted from blood. The receptors here all came from a man aged 25-45 years in good health. CDR3s include the opening cysteine and the closing phenylalanine or tryptophan. D genes are given only for firm matches. Clone size is shown for a subset of rows, as once, few, many or a class of expanded clone.

TRBV10-3	few	TRBJ1-1	-	CAIRGHENTEAFF	TGTGCCATCAGGGGACACGAGAACACTGAAGCTTTCTTT
TRBV27	few	TRBJ2-2	-	CASRNGRLNTGELFF	TGTGCCAGCAGGAATGGACGACTCAACACCGGGGAGCTGTTTTTT
TRBV19	-	TRBJ2-1	-	CASSISWGSEQFF	TGTGCCAGTAGTATAAGTTGGGGGAGTGAGCAGTTCTTC
TRBV29-1	few	TRBJ2-7	-	CSVVLQLGEQYF	TGCAGCGTTGTCCTCCAACTAGGGGAGCAGTACTTC
TRBV6-1	-	TRBJ2-7	-	CASTESNEQYF	TGTGCCAGCACGGAGAGCAACGAGCAGTACTTC
TRBV7-3	-	TRBJ2-3	-	CASSQSTGSAQYF	TGTGCCAGCAGCCAGTCGACAGGTTCTGCGCAGTATTTT
TRBV2	many	TRBJ2-7	-	CASRDLVLSPYEQYF	TGTGCCAGCAGGGACCTAGTCTTATCCCCCTACGAGCAGTACTTC
TRBV30	-	TRBJ2-5	-	CAWRMTPVGLETQYF	TGTGCCTGGAGGATGACCCCAGTGGGTTTAGAGACCCAGTACTTC
TRBV11-2	-	TRBJ1-1	-	CASQRSRNTEAFF	TGTGCCAGCCAAAGATCACGGAACACTGAAGCTTTCTTT
TRBV2	-	TRBJ2-7	-	CASSSQTDEQYF	TGTGCCAGCAGTTCCCAGACAGACGAGCAGTACTTC
TRBV7-9	many	TRBJ2-5	TRBD2	CASSDRTSGETQYF	TGTGCCAGCAGCGATAGGACTAGCGGAGAGACCCAGTACTTC
TRBV6-1	once	TRBJ2-7	TRBD1	CASSERDRDYEQYF	TGTGCCAGCAGTGAAAGGGACAGGGACTACGAGCAGTACTTC
TRBV11-3	few	TRBJ2-2	TRBD1	CASSFSGQGSGELFF	TGTGCCAGCAGCTTCTCGGGACAGGGGAGCGGGGAGCTGTTTTTT
TRBV5-1	-	TRBJ1-2	-	CASSLGGGSSYGYTF	TGCGCCAGCAGCTTGGGAGGGGGGTCAAGCTATGGCTACACCTTC
TRBV7-8	many	TRBJ2-7	TRBD2	CASSGLIAGFYEQYF	TGTGCCAGCAGCGGCTTGATAGCGGGCTTCTACGAGCAGTACTTC
TRBV7-2	-	TRBJ2-5	-	CASSQRGGRETQYF	TGTGCCAGCAGCCAAAGGGGGGGTCGAGAGACCCAGTACTTC
TRBV4-1	-	TRBJ1-5	-	CASSRILGNQPQHF	TGCGCCAGCAGCCGTATACTCGGCAATCAGCCCCAGCATTTT
TRBV5-1	-	TRBJ2-3	TRBD2	CASSPNLAGDLMATDTQYF	TGCGCCAGCAGCCCAAACTTGGCGGGAGACCTCATGGCCACAGATACGCAGTATTTT
TRBV30	-	TRBJ1-1	TRBD1	CAWSQGAEAFF	TGTGCCTGGTCACAGGGGGCTGAAGCTTTCTTT
TRBV7-2	-	TRBJ2-5	-	CASSLVQFVSAGTQYF	TGTGCCAGCAGCTTAGTTCAATTCGTTTCCGCAGGGACCCAGTACTTC
TRBV29-1	-	TRBJ1-2	TRBD1	CSVRTGNYGYTF	TGCAGCGTTCGGACAGGGAACTATGGCTACACCTTC
TRBV19	-	TRBJ2-1	TRBD2	CASSMFTSGSTVEQFF	TGTGCCAGTAGTATGTTTACTAGCGGGAGTACGGTTGAGCAGTTCTTC
TRBV2	-	TRBJ2-1	-	CASSELGRRDNEQFF	TGTGCCAGCAGTGAGTTAGGCAGGAGGGACAATGAGCAGTTCTTC
TRBV15	-	TRBJ1-4	-	CATSRGGGEKLFF	TGTGCCACCAGCAGAGGCGGGGGAGAAAAACTGTTTTTT
TRBV30	-	TRBJ1-1	-	CAWSVGAFF	TGTGCCTGGAGTGTAGGAGCTTTCTTT
TRBV6-1	-	TRBJ2-7	TRBD2	CASFLGLAGYF	TGTGCCAGCTTCCTCGGACTAGCGGGATACTTC
TRBV2	-	TRBJ2-4	TRBD1	CASSGQGASKNIQYF	TGTGCCAGCAGTGGACAGGGGGCTTCCAAAAACATTCAGTACTTC
TRBV7-8	-	TRBJ2-7	-	CASRNTGYAYEQYF	TGTGCCAGCAGAAATACAGGGTATGCCTACGAGCAGTACTTC
TRBV5-6	-	TRBJ2-7	TRBD2	CASSLGLAGGPADLEQYF	TGTGCCAGCAGCTTGGGACTAGCGGGAGGGCCGGCCGATCTCGAGCAGTACTTC